These 21 T cell receptor beta chains were sequenced from one sample in a study of CXCR3-negative and CXCR3-positive naive CD8 T cells. 5' RACE that incorporated UMI labels was used to prepare the TRB cDNA libraries. Reanalyzing the 5' RACE reads, TCRdb keeps one entry per CDR3 protein, without DNA. Its listing shows fewer than 80,000 distinct CDR3 sequences. The sequenced sample was naive CXCR3- CD8+ T cells from blood. Subset meaning: CD45RO-CCR7+CD27+CD95- naive CD8+ T cells lacking CXCR3 (TNR3-). These receptors were taken from a human donor in good health. Some clones in this sample may be carry-over from other donors' samples.

The chain combines TRBV10-3 with TRBJ1-2; TCRdb's assignment of TRBD1 cannot be checked, as there is no DNA. This CDR3 is 14 amino acids long. Per germline, CDR1 ENHRY and CDR2 SYGVKD. The CDR3 reads CAISESDRAYGYTF.

The chain links TRBV29-1 to TRBJ2-1. The V gene's germline CDR1 is SQVTM and CDR2 ANQGSEA. This CDR3 contains 13 residues. The CDR3 sequence is CSVETLNYNEQFF.

The chain carries TRBV20-1 and TRBJ2-2. The CDR3 has 13 amino acids. Germline assignment: CDR1 DFQATT and CDR2 SNEGSKA (reference sequence). CDR3 residues: CSAREADTGELFF.

The V and J genes are TRBV6-2 or TRBV6-3 and TRBJ2-2; TCRdb indicates TRBD2, and absent DNA this call remains unverified. Germline CDR1 and CDR2: MNHEY and SVGEGT. The CDR3 sequence is 13 residues long. CDR3 loop: CASSYRAGGELFF.

The V and J genes are TRBV20-1 and TRBJ2-7; the D call of TRBD1 rests on TCRdb alone, since no DNA is present to check it. Germline CDR1 reads DFQATT; CDR2 reads SNEGSKA (reference sequence). CDR3 length: 15 amino acids. The chain's CDR3 is CSARGTGTGAYEQYF.

V is TRBV7-9 and J is TRBJ1-1; the D call from TCRdb, TRBD1, cannot be confirmed without DNA. CDR1 SEHNR and CDR2 FQNEAQ come from the germline V gene (reference sequence). The CDR3 consists of 16 residues. The CDR3 here is CASSLGGTGMNTEAFF.

The chain employs TRBV12-3 or TRBV12-4 and TRBJ2-2; lacking DNA, the TRBD1 call made by TCRdb goes unchecked. CDR3 size: 14 residues. The CDR3: CASSWGQDLGELFF.

The gene calls are TRBV29-1 and TRBJ2-7. The germline V gene has CDR1 SQVTM and CDR2 ANQGSEA. CDR3 length: 13 amino acids. This CDR3 is CSVRSTSSYEQYF.

This chain uses TRBV9 with TRBJ2-2; checking the TCRdb D call of TRBD1 is not possible without DNA. The CDR3 is 14 residues long. Germline CDR1 is SGDLS and CDR2 is YYNGEE. The CDR3 sequence: CASSVGGGTGELFF. The complete variable domain, with remaining parts taken from reference TRBV9 and TRBJ2-2, reads DSGVTQTPKHLITATGQRVTLRCSPRSGDLSVYWYQQSLDQGLQFLIQYYNGEERAKGNILERFSAQQFPDLHSELNLSSLELGDSALYFCASSVGGGTGELFFGEGSRLTVL.

The rearrangement uses TRBV3-1 and TRBJ2-5; checking the TCRdb D call of TRBD2 is not possible without DNA. Looked up from germline, CDR1 is LGHDT and CDR2 is YNNKEL (reference sequence). The CDR3 spans 17 residues. The CDR3 here is CASRPPWTSGWVETQYF.

The chain carries TRBV4-3 and TRBJ1-2. CDR3 length equals 13 residues. The germline CDR1 and CDR2 sequences are LGHNA and YSLEER. The CDR3 is CASSQVRFYGYTF.

The V gene is TRBV29-1, the J gene TRBJ1-2; TCRdb selects TRBD1, and the lack of DNA leaves this call unchecked. Per the germline V gene, CDR1 is SQVTM and CDR2 is ANQGSEA. This CDR3 is 12 amino acids long. CDR3 in amino acids: CSVEQGANGYTF.

The J gene is TRBJ2-5, the V gene TRBV12-3 or TRBV12-4; the D gene TCRdb calls, TRBD1, cannot be checked with no DNA. This CDR3 spans 14 amino acids. The CDR3 loop is CASRRQGYQETQYF.

The chain links TRBV29-1 to TRBJ2-5; the D gene TCRdb calls, TRBD2, cannot be checked with no DNA. Looked up from germline, CDR1 is SQVTM and CDR2 is ANQGSEA. CDR3 length equals 15 residues. The CDR3 here is CSVEEWPSGGETQYF.

The rearrangement joins TRBV15 to TRBJ2-1. This CDR3 contains 15 residues. The germline gives CDR1 LNHNV, CDR2 YYDKDF (reference sequence). CDR3 amino acids: CATSRETGNYNEQFF.

CDR3 residues: CATSRSHLELGETQYF. The gene calls are TRBV15 and TRBJ2-5. The CDR3 totals 16 residues. Germline V CDR1 and CDR2: LNHNV, YYDKDF (reference sequence). Drawing the rest from reference TRBV15 and TRBJ2-5, the complete variable domain is DAMVIQNPRYQVTQFGKPVTLSCSQTLNHNVMYWYQQKSSQAPKLLFHYYDKDFNNEADTPDNFQSRRPNTSFCFLDIRSPGLGDTAMYLCATSRSHLELGETQYFGPGTRLLVL.

This sequence joins TRBV29-1 and TRBJ2-7; TCRdb reports TRBD1, a call that lacks DNA to check it against. This CDR3 is built from 13 residues. The germline gives CDR1 SQVTM, CDR2 ANQGSEA. CDR3 loop: CSVEGGQDYEQYF.

The chain is built from TRBV7-6 and TRBJ2-2; TCRdb gives TRBD1 as the D gene, but with no DNA this cannot be confirmed. CDR1 is SGHVS and CDR2 is FNYEAQ in the germline V gene. This CDR3 spans 14 amino acids. CDR3 region: CASRPGDFTGELFF.

The CDR3 protein is CASSPNRGGTEAFF. J is TRBJ1-1 and V is TRBV7-9; checking the TCRdb D call of TRBD1 is not possible without DNA. The CDR3 has 14 residues. CDR1 and CDR2 from the germline V gene are SEHNR and FQNEAQ (reference sequence). Complete variable domain (other parts from reference TRBV7-9 and TRBJ1-1): DTGVSQNPRHKITKRGQNVTFRCDPISEHNRLYWYRQTLGQGPEFLTYFQNEAQLEKSRLLSDRFSAERPKGSFSTLEIQRTEQGDSAMYLCASSPNRGGTEAFFGQGTRLTVV.

V usage is TRBV29-1 and J usage is TRBJ2-5; TCRdb returns TRBD2, unconfirmable since there is no DNA. This CDR3 is 14 amino acids long. The germline V gene has CDR1 SQVTM and CDR2 ANQGSEA. The CDR3 here is CSVDGLAGAETQYF.

The rearrangement uses TRBV25-1 and TRBJ2-7; the TCRdb D gene call, TRBD2, has no DNA to confirm it. The CDR3 length is 18 residues. Germline CDR1 and CDR2: MGHDK and SYGVNS. CDR3 sequence: CASSEYFPARAGSSEQYF.